The entry that follows covers one TCR beta chain sequence. The target antigen is unknown. Germline V gene lookup returns CDR1 MNHEY and CDR2 SMNVEV (reference sequence). The CDR3 sequence is 15 residues long. The V segment lost 9 bases and the J segment 5 bases; nucleotides outside the gene matches: 10. Method: immunoSEQ multiplex PCR; TCRdb's copy keeps in-frame clones and lacks some. Of more than 140,000 clones listed, approximately 90% were seen once; the top ten hold roughly 5%. The data stem from a study of T cell responses to AZD1222 COVID-19 vaccine. Study outcomes and limitations: Reports indicate that nearly half of spike-specific TCRs are directed at unmutated variant regions. White British people made up most donors, females outnumbered males, and clonal diversity was possibly underestimated.

The material sequenced was peripheral blood, taken on day 0 of AZD1222 vaccination. The chain couples TRBV27 to TRBJ2-3; 11 positions agree with TRBD2. The sequence derives from an adult in good health. Here the CDR3 DNA reads TGTGCCAGTACTCCTAGCGGGAGGAGGGGAGATACGCAGTATTTT. Its translation is CASTPSGRRGDTQYF.